This entry describes one T cell receptor (beta chain). The data derive from a study of blood T cell repertoires in COVID-19. At the level of the study: Donors in the United States, Italy and Spain gave samples during acute or convalescent COVID-19. From T cells, B-cell-depleted T cells, or PBMCs came the material, which was cDNA or gDNA.

In germline, CDR1 is MNHNS, CDR2 SASEGT. The junction had 6 bases not matched to a gene; V was cut back by 1 base and J by 6 bases. The CDR3 contains 16 residues. Authors' analysis steps: By means of reference gene primer amplification, nucleated cell counts were estimated. Only in-frame clones appear in the TCRdb table, and some are missing; sequencing was by immunoSEQ multiplex PCR. V and J calls plus clone size are reproduced from that table; the DNA served to infer D and trimming. The table lists under 75,000 clones, around 81% of them singletons. The V and J genes are TRBV6-1 and TRBJ2-1; 10 bases align to TRBD2. Sequenced sample: peripheral blood. The receptor was isolated from a man between 60 and 75 years old with acute or convalescent COVID-19. The CDR3 here is CASSEGWGTSVNEQFF. DNA for the CDR3: TGTGCCAGCAGTGAAGGGTGGGGGACTAGCGTCAATGAGCAGTTCTTC.